This T cell receptor beta chain was observed in a study of T cell changes during pregnancy in multiple sclerosis. The CDR3 covers 16 residues. Germline V CDR1 and CDR2: LNHDA, SQIVND (reference sequence). Trimming took 5 bases from V and 3 from J; bases not matched to a gene: 12. Some clones are missing from TCRdb's copy, which holds only in-frame ones; the method was immunoSEQ multiplex PCR. The sample lists some 71,000 clones; about 90% were seen once. The sequences come from peripheral blood, collected after pregnancy. This receptor was identified in a female donor with multiple sclerosis, enrolled in a pregnancy study. The chain uses TRBV19 and TRBJ2-5; 7 positions agree with TRBD1. Here the CDR3 reads CASSPFGTARKETQYF. CDR3 nucleotides: TGTGCCAGTAGTCCGTTCGGGACAGCACGCAAAGAGACCCAGTACTTC.